This entry lists 32 T cell receptor beta chains sequenced from one sample in a study of CXCR3-negative and CXCR3-positive naive CD8 T cells. Carrying UMI labels, the TRB cDNA libraries were prepared through 5' RACE. TCRdb re-called the 5' RACE reads and shows each CDR3 protein once, DNA omitted. The table lists tens of thousands of distinct CDR3 sequences. Input material: memory CD8+ T cells from blood. The receptors come from a human donor in good health. Some clones in this sample may be carry-over from other donors' samples.

The chain uses TRBV7-3 and TRBJ2-1; the TCRdb D gene call, TRBD2, has no DNA to confirm it. The CDR3 contains 14 residues. Germline V gene lookup returns CDR1 SGHTA and CDR2 FQGTGA. The CDR3 here is CASSHVGGEDEQFF.

This rearrangement joins TRBV29-1 to TRBJ2-7; TCRdb outputs TRBD1, but without DNA this stays unchecked. The CDR3 covers 12 residues. The V gene's germline CDR1 is SQVTM and CDR2 ANQGSEA. The CDR3 sequence is CSAIQGGYEQYF.

The chain uses TRBV29-1 and TRBJ2-1; TCRdb lists TRBD2, though no DNA is available to test this call. Looked up from germline, CDR1 is SQVTM and CDR2 is ANQGSEA. The CDR3 totals 14 residues. The CDR3: CSAGPGTSENEQFF.

This chain uses TRBV6-5 with TRBJ2-1; the D call from TCRdb, TRBD1, cannot be confirmed without DNA. Germline V gene lookup returns CDR1 MNHEY and CDR2 SVGAGI. The CDR3 consists of 18 residues. CDR3 sequence: CASSYSGYPGGTYNEQFF.

The J gene is TRBJ1-1, the V gene TRBV12-3 or TRBV12-4. The CDR3 contains 14 residues. The CDR3 spells CASRGLGPNTEAFF.

This chain connects TRBV12-3 or TRBV12-4 to TRBJ2-2; TCRdb reports TRBD1, a call that lacks DNA to check it against. CDR3 length equals 12 residues. CDR3 protein: CASSSVSGELFF.

The chain links TRBV14 to TRBJ1-1. The V gene's germline CDR1 is SGHDN and CDR2 FVKESK. CDR3 length: 16 residues. CDR3 protein: CASSQDLSGSNTEAFF.

The chain has TRBV25-1 and TRBJ1-1. CDR1 MGHDK and CDR2 SYGVNS come from the germline V gene. The CDR3 has 12 amino acids. The CDR3 region is CASNQIGTEAFF.

V is TRBV27 and J is TRBJ1-1. The CDR3 is 13 amino acids. The germline gives CDR1 MNHEY, CDR2 SMNVEV (reference sequence). CDR3 residues: CASSPGENTEAFF.

V usage is TRBV4-1 and J usage is TRBJ1-6; TCRdb selects TRBD1, and the lack of DNA leaves this call unchecked. Germline values: CDR1 MGHRA, CDR2 YSYEKL. The CDR3 runs to 13 residues. CDR3 amino acids: CASSQARGSPLHF.

The rearrangement uses TRBV28 and TRBJ2-7; TCRdb's D call of TRBD2 is untestable without DNA. The CDR3 spans 12 residues. Germline CDR1 is MDHEN and CDR2 is SYDVKM. CDR3: CASRVGSYEQYF.

This chain links TRBV7-9 with TRBJ1-2; TCRdb picks TRBD1, but there is no DNA to check that call. There are 17 residues in the CDR3. Germline CDR1 reads SEHNR; CDR2 reads FQNEAQ (reference sequence). CDR3 region: CASSVFEQGSVFYGYTF.

CDR3 sequence reads: CAIQREWDEQYF. The chain employs TRBV7-9 and TRBJ2-7; the D gene TCRdb calls, TRBD2, cannot be checked with no DNA. This CDR3 has 12 amino acids. Per the germline V gene, CDR1 is SEHNR and CDR2 is FQNEAQ (reference sequence).

CDR3 loop: CASSGSVGAYEQYF. The chain is built from TRBV7-2 and TRBJ2-7. The germline V gene has CDR1 SGHTA and CDR2 FQGNSA. The CDR3 consists of 14 residues.

The chain carries TRBV29-1 and TRBJ2-7; TCRdb's assignment of TRBD1 cannot be checked, as there is no DNA. Germline CDR1 SQVTM, CDR2 ANQGSEA. The CDR3 has 15 residues. The CDR3 here is CSVEDRDRGTYEQYF.

The chain joins TRBV7-9 to TRBJ1-2. The germline V gene encodes CDR1 SEHNR and CDR2 FQNEAQ (reference sequence). The CDR3 totals 14 residues. The CDR3: CASSLEEWVDGYTF. The full variable domain, with the rest looked up from reference TRBV7-9 and TRBJ1-2, is DTGVSQNPRHKITKRGQNVTFRCDPISEHNRLYWYRQTLGQGPEFLTYFQNEAQLEKSRLLSDRFSAERPKGSFSTLEIQRTEQGDSAMYLCASSLEEWVDGYTFGSGTRLTVV.

The rearrangement joins TRBV14 to TRBJ1-6. The CDR3 is 16 amino acids. Germline CDR1 is SGHDN and CDR2 is FVKESK. Here the CDR3 reads CASSQGIHRANSPLHF.

The rearrangement uses TRBV4-2 and TRBJ1-4; with no DNA, the TCRdb D assignment of TRBD1 cannot be verified. Germline V gene sequence: CDR1 LGHNA, CDR2 YNFKEQ. The CDR3 runs to 15 residues. CDR3 sequence reads: CASSQTQGAIEKLFF.

V gene TRBV18 combines with J gene TRBJ2-7. The length of the CDR3 is 11 residues. The germline CDR1 and CDR2 sequences are KGHSH and LQKENI. The CDR3 region is CASSTNREQYF. Filled out from reference TRBV18 and TRBJ2-7, the complete variable domain reads NAGVMQNPRHLVRRRGQEARLRCSPMKGHSHVYWYRQLPEEGLKFMVYLQKENIIDESGMPKERFSAEFPKEGPSILRIQQVVRGDSAAYFCASSTNREQYFGPGTRLTVT.

This chain joins TRBV29-1 and TRBJ1-2; the D call of TRBD1 rests on TCRdb alone, since no DNA is present to check it. This CDR3 has 12 residues. The germline CDR1 and CDR2 sequences are SQVTM and ANQGSEA. CDR3 sequence reads: CSVEEQGYGYTF.

The rearrangement links TRBV25-1 to TRBJ1-1; the D gene TCRdb calls, TRBD1, cannot be checked with no DNA. The germline V gene encodes CDR1 MGHDK and CDR2 SYGVNS. This CDR3 has 15 residues. The CDR3 spells CASSTLKGTDTEAFF. Full variable domain (remainder filled in from reference TRBV25-1 and TRBJ1-1): EADIYQTPRYLVIGTGKKITLECSQTMGHDKMYWYQQDPGMELHLIHYSYGVNSTEKGDLSSESTVSRIRTEHFPLTLESARPSHTSQYLCASSTLKGTDTEAFFGQGTRLTVV.

The chain recombines TRBV19 with TRBJ2-2; absent DNA, TCRdb's TRBD2 call cannot be checked. There are 16 residues in the CDR3. Germline assignment: CDR1 LNHDA and CDR2 SQIVND (reference sequence). The CDR3 sequence: CASSHSSGTITGELFF.

The rearrangement links TRBV29-1 to TRBJ2-7. Looked up from germline, CDR1 is SQVTM and CDR2 is ANQGSEA. The CDR3 spans 13 residues. CDR3 sequence: CSAADVHSYEQYF.

J is TRBJ2-7 and V is TRBV7-2. The germline CDR1 and CDR2 sequences are SGHTA and FQGNSA. The CDR3 runs to 11 residues. CDR3 protein: CASSVGWEQYF.

By frequency, this clonotype is medium-sized. The chain couples TRBV6-2 or TRBV6-3 to TRBJ2-3. Germline CDR1 MNHEY, CDR2 SVGEGT. The CDR3 extends over 11 amino acids. The CDR3 here is CASSYWGTQYF.

The V gene is TRBV6-5, the J gene TRBJ2-5; TCRdb lists TRBD1, though no DNA is available to test this call. CDR1 and CDR2 (germline): MNHEY, SVGAGI. The CDR3 is 14 residues long. The CDR3 sequence is CASSRRDLQETQYF.

The gene calls are TRBV12-3 or TRBV12-4 and TRBJ2-2; lacking DNA, the TRBD2 call made by TCRdb goes unchecked. CDR3 length equals 18 residues. CDR3 residues: CASSPRGLAGGRNGELFF.

The V gene is TRBV21-1, the J gene TRBJ2-5; the TCRdb D gene call, TRBD1, has no DNA to confirm it. TRBV21-1 is a pseudogene. The CDR3 covers 15 residues. CDR3 region: CASSKGTGTQETQYF.

This chain joins TRBV7-9 and TRBJ2-1; TCRdb outputs TRBD1, but without DNA this stays unchecked. In germline, CDR1 is SEHNR, CDR2 FQNEAQ (reference sequence). The CDR3 loop spans 14 amino acids. The CDR3 spells CASSSVHQGNEQLF.

V gene TRBV2 combines with J gene TRBJ2-3; checking the TCRdb D call of TRBD2 is not possible without DNA. The CDR3 covers 16 residues. Germline CDR1 reads SNHLY; CDR2 reads FYNNEI. The CDR3 loop is CASRDLAGGTTDTQYF.

The chain combines TRBV29-1 with TRBJ2-1; TCRdb returns TRBD1, unconfirmable since there is no DNA. This CDR3 comprises 16 residues. Germline-derived CDR1 and CDR2 are SQVTM and ANQGSEA. CDR3 residues: CSVRDEIPRPSNEQFF.

The chain employs TRBV20-1 and TRBJ2-1; absent DNA, TCRdb's TRBD1 call cannot be checked. The germline CDR1 and CDR2 sequences are DFQATT and SNEGSKA (reference sequence). The CDR3 has 13 residues. CDR3 residues: CSAPLRQYNEQFF.